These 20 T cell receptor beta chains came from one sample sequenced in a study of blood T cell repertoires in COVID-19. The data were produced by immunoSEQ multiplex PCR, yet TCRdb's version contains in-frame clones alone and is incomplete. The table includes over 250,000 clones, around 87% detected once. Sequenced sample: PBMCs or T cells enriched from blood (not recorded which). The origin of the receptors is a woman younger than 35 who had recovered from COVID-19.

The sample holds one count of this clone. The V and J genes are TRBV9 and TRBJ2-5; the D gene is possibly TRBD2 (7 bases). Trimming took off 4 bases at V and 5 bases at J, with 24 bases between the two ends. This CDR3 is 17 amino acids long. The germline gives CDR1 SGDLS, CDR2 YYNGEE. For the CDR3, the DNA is TGTGCCAGCAGCCCACATCTAGGCGGGGGCACCAGGGAGACCCAGTACTTC. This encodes CASSPHLGGGTRETQYF.

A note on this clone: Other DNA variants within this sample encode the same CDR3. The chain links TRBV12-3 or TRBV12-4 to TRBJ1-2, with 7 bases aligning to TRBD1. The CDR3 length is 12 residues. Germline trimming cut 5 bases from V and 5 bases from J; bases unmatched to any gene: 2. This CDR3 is CASSLQGYGYTF. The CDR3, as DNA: TGTGCCAGCAGTCTACAGGGGTATGGCTACACCTTC.

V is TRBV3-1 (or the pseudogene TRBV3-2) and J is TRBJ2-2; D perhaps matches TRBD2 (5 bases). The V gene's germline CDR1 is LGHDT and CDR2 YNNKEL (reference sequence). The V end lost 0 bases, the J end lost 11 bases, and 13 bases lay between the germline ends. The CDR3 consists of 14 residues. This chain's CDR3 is CASSQDRGRGELFF. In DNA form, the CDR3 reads TGTGCCAGCAGCCAAGATCGGGGAAGAGGAGAGCTGTTTTTT.

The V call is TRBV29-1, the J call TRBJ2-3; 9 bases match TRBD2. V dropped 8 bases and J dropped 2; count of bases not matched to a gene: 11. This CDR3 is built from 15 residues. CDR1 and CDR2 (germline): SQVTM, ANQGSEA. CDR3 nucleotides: TGCAGCTTTCTCCCAGCGGGGGGAATCACAGATACGCAGTATTTT. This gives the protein CSFLPAGGITDTQYF.

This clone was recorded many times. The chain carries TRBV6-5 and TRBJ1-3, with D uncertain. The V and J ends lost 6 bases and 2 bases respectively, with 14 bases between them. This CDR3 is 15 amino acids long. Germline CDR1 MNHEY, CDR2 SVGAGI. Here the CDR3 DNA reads TGTGCCAGCAGCAGTCGGAGAACTACTGGAAACACCATATATTTT. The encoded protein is CASSSRRTTGNTIYF.

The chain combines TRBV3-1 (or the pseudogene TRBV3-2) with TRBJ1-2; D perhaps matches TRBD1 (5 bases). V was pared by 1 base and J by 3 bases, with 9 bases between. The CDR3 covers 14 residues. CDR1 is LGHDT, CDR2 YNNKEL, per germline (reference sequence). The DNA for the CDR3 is TGTGCCAGCAGCCAAGCGGGGGGAGACTATGGCTACACCTTC. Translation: CASSQAGGDYGYTF.

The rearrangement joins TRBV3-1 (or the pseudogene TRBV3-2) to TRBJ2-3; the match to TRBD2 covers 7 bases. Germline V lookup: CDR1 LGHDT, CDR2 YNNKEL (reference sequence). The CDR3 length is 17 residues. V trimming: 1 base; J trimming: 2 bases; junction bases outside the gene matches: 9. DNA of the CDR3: TGTGCCAGCAGCCAAGTTCCCAGCGGGGACCCCACAGATACGCAGTATTTT. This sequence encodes CASSQVPSGDPTDTQYF.

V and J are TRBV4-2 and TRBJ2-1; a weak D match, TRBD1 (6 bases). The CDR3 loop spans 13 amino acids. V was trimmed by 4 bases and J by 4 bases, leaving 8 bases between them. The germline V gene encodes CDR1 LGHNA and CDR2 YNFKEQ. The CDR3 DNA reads TGTGCCAGCAGCCGGCAGGGGTACAATGAGCAGTTCTTC. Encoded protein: CASSRQGYNEQFF.

The CDR3 here is CASSSGFWNSPLHF. The DNA of the CDR3 is TGTGCCAGCAGTTCAGGGTTCTGGAATTCACCCCTCCACTTT. V and J are TRBV25-1 and TRBJ1-6, with D perhaps matching TRBD1 (5 bases). Trimming removed 5 bases from V and 7 bases from J, with 12 bases in between. Germline V gene sequence: CDR1 MGHDK, CDR2 SYGVNS. CDR3 length: 14 amino acids.

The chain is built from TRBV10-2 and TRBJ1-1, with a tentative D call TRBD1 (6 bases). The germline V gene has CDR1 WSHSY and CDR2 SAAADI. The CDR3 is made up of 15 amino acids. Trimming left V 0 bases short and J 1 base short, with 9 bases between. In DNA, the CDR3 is TGCGCCAGCAGTGAGTCGGTGACAGGGAACACTGAAGCTTTCTTT. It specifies CASSESVTGNTEAFF.

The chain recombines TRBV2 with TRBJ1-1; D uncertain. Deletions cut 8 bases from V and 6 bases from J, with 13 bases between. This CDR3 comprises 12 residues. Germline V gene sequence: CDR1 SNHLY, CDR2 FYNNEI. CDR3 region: CASHSGVAEAFF. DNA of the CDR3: TGTGCCAGCCACAGCGGTGTGGCTGAAGCTTTCTTT. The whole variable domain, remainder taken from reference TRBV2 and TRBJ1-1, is EPEVTQTPSHQVTQMGQEVILRCVPISNHLYFYWYRQILGQKVEFLVSFYNNEISEKSEIFDDQFSVERPDGSNFTLKIRSTKLEDSAMYFCASHSGVAEAFFGQGTRLTVV.

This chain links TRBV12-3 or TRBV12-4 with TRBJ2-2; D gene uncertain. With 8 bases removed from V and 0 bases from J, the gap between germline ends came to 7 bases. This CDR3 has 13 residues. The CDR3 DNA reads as TGTGCCAGCGGCCACGCGAACACCGGGGAGCTGTTTTTT. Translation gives CASGHANTGELFF.

CDR3 DNA sequence: TGTGCCACCAGCCGACAGCTGAACACTGAAGCTTTCTTT. Amino acids: CATSRQLNTEAFF. This sequence joins TRBV15 and TRBJ1-1; D is perhaps TRBD1 (5 bases). The V end was cut by 5 bases, the J end by 0 bases, with 7 bases between. CDR1 is LNHNV, CDR2 YYDKDF, per germline (reference sequence). This CDR3 is 13 amino acids long.

CDR3 sequence (DNA): TGTGCCAGCAGTTCCCCCGGGACTTTCACCGGGGAGCTGTTTTTT. Its translation: CASSSPGTFTGELFF. This rearrangement joins TRBV27 to TRBJ2-2; D may be TRBD2 (6 bases). CDR3 size: 15 residues. V lost 4 bases to trimming and J lost 4 bases, with 13 bases between them. Germline CDR1 MNHEY, CDR2 SMNVEV (reference sequence).

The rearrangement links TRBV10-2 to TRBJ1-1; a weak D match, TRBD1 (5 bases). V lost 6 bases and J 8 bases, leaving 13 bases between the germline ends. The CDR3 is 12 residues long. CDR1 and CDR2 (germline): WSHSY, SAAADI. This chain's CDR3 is CASSQTRGEAFF. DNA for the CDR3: TGCGCCAGCAGCCAGACCCGGGGGGAAGCTTTCTTT.

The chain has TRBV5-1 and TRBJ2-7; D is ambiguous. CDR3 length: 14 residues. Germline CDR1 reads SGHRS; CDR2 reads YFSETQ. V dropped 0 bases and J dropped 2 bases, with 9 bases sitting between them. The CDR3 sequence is CASSLADSTYEQYF. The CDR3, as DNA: TGCGCCAGCAGCTTGGCCGACTCCACCTACGAGCAGTACTTC.

The CDR3: CASSLAPSSGNTIYF. The CDR3 region has the DNA TGTGCCAGCAGCTTAGCACCGAGCTCTGGAAACACCATATATTTT. The rearrangement links TRBV7-9 to TRBJ1-3; D unclear. The CDR3 sequence is 15 residues long. V was trimmed by 0 bases and J by 0 bases, leaving 6 bases between them. Germline-derived CDR1 and CDR2 are SEHNR and FQNEAQ (reference sequence).

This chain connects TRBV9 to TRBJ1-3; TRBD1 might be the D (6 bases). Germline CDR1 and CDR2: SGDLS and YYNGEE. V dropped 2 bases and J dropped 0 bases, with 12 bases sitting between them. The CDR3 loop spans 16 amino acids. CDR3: CASSVLGQLSGNTIYF. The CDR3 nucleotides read TGTGCCAGCAGCGTCCTGGGACAACTCTCTGGAAACACCATATATTTT. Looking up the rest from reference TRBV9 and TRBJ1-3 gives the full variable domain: DSGVTQTPKHLITATGQRVTLRCSPRSGDLSVYWYQQSLDQGLQFLIQYYNGEERAKGNILERFSAQQFPDLHSELNLSSLELGDSALYFCASSVLGQLSGNTIYFGEGSWLTVV.

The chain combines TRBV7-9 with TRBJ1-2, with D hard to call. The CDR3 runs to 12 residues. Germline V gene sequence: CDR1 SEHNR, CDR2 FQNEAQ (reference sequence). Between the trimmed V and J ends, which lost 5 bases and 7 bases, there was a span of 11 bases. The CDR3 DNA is TGTGCCAGCAGCACCCTCCGAGCTGGCTACACCTTC. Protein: CASSTLRAGYTF.

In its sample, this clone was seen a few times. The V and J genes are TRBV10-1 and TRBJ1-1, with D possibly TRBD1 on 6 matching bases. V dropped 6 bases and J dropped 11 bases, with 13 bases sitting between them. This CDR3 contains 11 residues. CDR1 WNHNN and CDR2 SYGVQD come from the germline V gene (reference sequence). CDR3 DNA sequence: TGCGCCAGCAGCCACACAGGGAATGCTTTCTTT. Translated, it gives CASSHTGNAFF.